This T cell receptor (beta chain) originates from a study of regulatory T cells in long-lasting Graves disease (dated by TCRdb to about 2021). Background for the entire study: Newly diagnosed Graves' disease patients had taken antithyroid drugs for less than 3 months. Persistent Graves' disease patients were compared with newly diagnosed Graves' disease patients by peripheral blood TCR sequencing and RNA sequencing. The study took place in China and was registered as a clinical trial. A total of around 33 samples were covered by TCR sequencing, comprising roughly 13 persistent and about 20 newly diagnosed Graves' disease patients.

This clonotype was found many times. No cognate antigen has been identified for it. No much larger clonotype is one base removed from it; base qualities were not supplied. The library was produced with multiplex PCR. The instrument was an Illumina HiSeq 4000. TCR beta libraries were built with iRepertoire HTBI primers and Arm-PCR amplification of CDR3 regions. PCR products were gel purified before sequencing. The paper's data handling went like this. Gene usage analysis of CDR3 amino acid clonotypes used the 62 TRBV and 14 to 15 TRBJ segments found across samples. Filtered high-quality paired reads were merged into contigs using COPE and FqMerger. Contigs were aligned with BLAST to IMGT TRBV, TRBD and TRBJ reference genes, and CDR3 was defined per IMGT. Highly expanded clones were defined as clonotypes with a frequency above 0.1%. Shannon entropy served as the measure of repertoire diversity, while the Gini coefficient captured V-J evenness. Clonotypes shared by more than one individual were considered public. The public reads were quality trimmed at Q25 with fastp and then assembled into clones with MiXCR by TCRdb, keeping productive beta chains. Identical CDR3 protein sequences are pooled into one entry, listed with their most common genes and DNA. Clone size and V and J calls follow TCRdb, not the original study. The sample table contains about 240,000 distinct CDR3 sequences; only one count was recorded for 20% of them. The top ten constitute approximately 15% of the sample.

CDR1 SGHRS and CDR2 YFSETQ are derived from the germline V gene. V is clipped by 0 bases and J by 5 bases, and the sequence between their germline boundaries is 7 bases long. The CDR3 spans 13 residues, from the cysteine through the phenylalanine. Only the CDR3 DNA stays, 39 bases, in frame from base 1. The full study reports these points: TRBV28, TRBJ1-2 and TRBJ2-5 were preferentially used in persistent disease, while TRBV20-1 and TRBJ2-1 were favored in newly diagnosed disease. Patients with persistent disease shared more public clonotypes (around 2,500) than newly diagnosed patients did (roughly 970). Sequencing and analysis were limited to the TCR beta chain. The small sample size was acknowledged by the authors as a limitation that may reduce accuracy. Lower TCR Shannon entropy and fewer highly expanded clones were observed in persistent Graves' disease patients than in newly diagnosed patients, which suggested clonal expansion. Peripheral blood alone was examined, since thyroid tissue, which constituted the primary lesion, could not be accessed.

The label giving this sample's time point can be read as: newly diagnosed GD, antithyroid drugs for less than 3 months. RNA was extracted from PBMCs in TRIzol for both TCR sequencing and RNA sequencing. The diagnosis of Graves' disease was made according to American Thyroid Association guidelines. The patients came from an endocrinology department in Xi'an, China. Each patient gave approximately 10 milliliters of peripheral blood, collected in an EDTA anticoagulant tube. PBMCs were isolated by Ficoll Paque Plus density gradient separation without further T cell sorting. RNA quality was checked with an Agilent 2100 Bioanalyzer and agarose gel, and concentration with a NanoDrop 2000.

Here the chain combines TRBV5-1 and TRBJ2-3; a confident D gene designation cannot be given. The sequence came from a female donor with Graves disease. Material: peripheral blood mononuclear cells (PBMCs), obtained at new diagnosis, from a patient treated with antithyroid drugs. CDR3 reads: CASSLGERDTQYF. In nucleotides, the sequence is TGCGCCAGCAGCTTGGGTGAGAGAGATACGCAGTATTTT.